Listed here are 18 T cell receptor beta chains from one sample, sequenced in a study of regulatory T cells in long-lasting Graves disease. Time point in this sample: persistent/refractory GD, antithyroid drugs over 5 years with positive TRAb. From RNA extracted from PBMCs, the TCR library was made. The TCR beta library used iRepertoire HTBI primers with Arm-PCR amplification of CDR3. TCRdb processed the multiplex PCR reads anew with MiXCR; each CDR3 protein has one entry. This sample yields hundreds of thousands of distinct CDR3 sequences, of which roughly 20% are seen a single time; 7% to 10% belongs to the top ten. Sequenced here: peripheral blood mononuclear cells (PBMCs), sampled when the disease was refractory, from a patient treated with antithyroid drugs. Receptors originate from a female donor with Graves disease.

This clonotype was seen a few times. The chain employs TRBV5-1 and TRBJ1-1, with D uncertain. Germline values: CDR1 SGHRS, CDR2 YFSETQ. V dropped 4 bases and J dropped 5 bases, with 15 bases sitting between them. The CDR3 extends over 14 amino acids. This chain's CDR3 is CASSTDTLRTEAFF. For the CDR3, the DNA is TGCGCCAGCAGCACTGACACTCTGAGGACTGAAGCTTTCTTT.

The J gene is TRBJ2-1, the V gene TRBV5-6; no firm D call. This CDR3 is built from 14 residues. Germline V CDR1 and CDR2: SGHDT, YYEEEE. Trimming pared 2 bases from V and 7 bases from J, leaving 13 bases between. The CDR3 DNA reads TGTGCCAGCAGCTTTTTAGATGTGGAAAATGAGCAGTTCTTC. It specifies CASSFLDVENEQFF.

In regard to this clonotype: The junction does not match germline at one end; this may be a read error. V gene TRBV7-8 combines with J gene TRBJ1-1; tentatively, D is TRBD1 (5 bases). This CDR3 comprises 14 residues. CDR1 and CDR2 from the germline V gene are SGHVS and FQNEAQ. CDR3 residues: CASSPWGSRSEALF. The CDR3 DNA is TGTGCCAGCAGCCCATGGGGCAGTAGGAGCGAAGCTCTCTTT.

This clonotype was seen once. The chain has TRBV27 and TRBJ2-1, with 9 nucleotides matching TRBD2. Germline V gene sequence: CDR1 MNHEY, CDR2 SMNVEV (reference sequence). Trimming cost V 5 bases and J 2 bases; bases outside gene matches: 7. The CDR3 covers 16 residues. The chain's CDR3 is CASSQRAGGTYNEQFF. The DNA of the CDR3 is TGTGCCAGCAGTCAAAGGGCGGGAGGGACCTACAATGAGCAGTTCTTC.

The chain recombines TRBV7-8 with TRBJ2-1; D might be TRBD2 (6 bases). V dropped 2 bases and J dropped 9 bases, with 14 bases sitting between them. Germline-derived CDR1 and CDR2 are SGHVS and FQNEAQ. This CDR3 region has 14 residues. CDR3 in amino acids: CASSLRYPAGEQFF. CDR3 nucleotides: TGTGCCAGCAGCTTAAGGTATCCAGCGGGTGAGCAGTTCTTC.

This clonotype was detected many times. Here the CDR3 DNA reads TGTGCCAGCAGTTTATTCCGACAGGGGTTAGAGCCCCAGCATTTT. Residues: CASSLFRQGLEPQHF. The J gene is TRBJ1-5, the V gene TRBV28; TRBD1 aligns across 8 bases. Trimming at V came to 1 base and at J to 8 bases, leaving 7 bases not matched to a gene. The CDR3 consists of 15 residues. Looked up from germline, CDR1 is MDHEN and CDR2 is SYDVKM. The full variable domain, with the rest looked up from reference TRBV28 and TRBJ1-5, is DVKVTQSSRYLVKRTGEKVFLECVQDMDHENMFWYRQDPGLGLRLIYFSYDVKMKEKGDIPEGYSVSREKKERFSLILESASTNQTSMYLCASSLFRQGLEPQHFGDGTRLSIL.

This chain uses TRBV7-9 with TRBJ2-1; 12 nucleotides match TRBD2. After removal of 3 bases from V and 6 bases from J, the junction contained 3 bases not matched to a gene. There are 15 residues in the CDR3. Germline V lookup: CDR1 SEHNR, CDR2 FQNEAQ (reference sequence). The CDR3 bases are TGTGCCAGCAGCTTCGGACTAGCGGGATCCAATGAGCAGTTCTTC. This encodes CASSFGLAGSNEQFF.

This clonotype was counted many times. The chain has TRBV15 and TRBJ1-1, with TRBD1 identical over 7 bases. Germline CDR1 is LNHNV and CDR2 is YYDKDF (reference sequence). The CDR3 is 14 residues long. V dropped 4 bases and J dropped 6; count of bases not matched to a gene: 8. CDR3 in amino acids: CATSIRQGAAEAFF. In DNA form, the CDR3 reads TGTGCCACCAGCATAAGACAGGGTGCGGCTGAAGCTTTCTTT. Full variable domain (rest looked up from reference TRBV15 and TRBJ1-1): DAMVIQNPRYQVTQFGKPVTLSCSQTLNHNVMYWYQQKSSQAPKLLFHYYDKDFNNEADTPDNFQSRRPNTSFCFLDIRSPGLGDTAMYLCATSIRQGAAEAFFGQGTRLTVV.

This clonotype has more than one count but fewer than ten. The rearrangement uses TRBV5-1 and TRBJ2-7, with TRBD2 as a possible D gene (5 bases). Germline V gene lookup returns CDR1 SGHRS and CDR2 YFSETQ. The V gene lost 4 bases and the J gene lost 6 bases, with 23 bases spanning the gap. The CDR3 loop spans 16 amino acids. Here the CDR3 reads CASSRREKQLVPEQYF. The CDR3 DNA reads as TGCGCCAGCAGCCGCCGCGAGAAGCAACTAGTCCCCGAGCAGTACTTC.

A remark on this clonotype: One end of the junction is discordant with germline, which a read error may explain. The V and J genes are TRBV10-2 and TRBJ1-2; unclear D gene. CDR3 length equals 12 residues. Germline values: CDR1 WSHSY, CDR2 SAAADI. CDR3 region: CASSLLYRPLNF. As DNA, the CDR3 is TGCGCCAGCAGCCTTTTATACAGACCGCTTAACTTC.

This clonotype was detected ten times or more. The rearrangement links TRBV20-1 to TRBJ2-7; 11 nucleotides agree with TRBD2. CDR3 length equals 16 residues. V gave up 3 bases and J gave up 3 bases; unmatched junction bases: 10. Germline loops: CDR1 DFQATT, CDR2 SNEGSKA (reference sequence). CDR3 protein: CSASPISGTSGYEQYF. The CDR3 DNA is TGCAGTGCTAGCCCTATATCTGGGACTAGCGGCTACGAGCAGTACTTC.

CDR3 region: CASKTSSYNEQFF. The DNA of the CDR3 is TGTGCCAGCAAGACTAGTTCCTACAATGAGCAGTTCTTC. V usage is TRBV27 and J usage is TRBJ2-1; possibly TRBD2 for D (6 bases). Germline CDR1 MNHEY, CDR2 SMNVEV (reference sequence). V was pared by 7 bases and J by 1 base, with 8 bases between. CDR3 length equals 13 residues.

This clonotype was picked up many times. The chain's CDR3 is CASSSIAGLDYGYTF. The CDR3 coding sequence is TGTGCCAGCAGTTCGATAGCAGGGTTGGACTATGGCTACACCTTC. V and J are TRBV28 and TRBJ1-2; TRBD1 is a possible D gene (5 bases). This CDR3 has 15 amino acids. Trimming took 4 bases from V and 3 from J, leaving 15 bases between them. The germline V gene has CDR1 MDHEN and CDR2 SYDVKM.

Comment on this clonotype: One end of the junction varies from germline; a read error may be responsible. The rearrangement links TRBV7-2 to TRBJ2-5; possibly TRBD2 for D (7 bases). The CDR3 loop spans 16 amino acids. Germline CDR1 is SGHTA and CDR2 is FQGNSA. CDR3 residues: CASSPRGGGGQEAQYF. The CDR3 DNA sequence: TGTGCCAGCAGCCCGCGAGGCGGGGGCGGACAAGAGGCCCAGTACTTC.

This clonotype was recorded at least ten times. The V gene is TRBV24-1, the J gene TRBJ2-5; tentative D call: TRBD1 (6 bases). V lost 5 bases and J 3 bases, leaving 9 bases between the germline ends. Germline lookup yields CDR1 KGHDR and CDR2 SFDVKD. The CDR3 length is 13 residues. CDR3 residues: CATSVAGEETQYF. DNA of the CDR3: TGTGCCACCAGTGTAGCAGGGGAAGAGACCCAGTACTTC.

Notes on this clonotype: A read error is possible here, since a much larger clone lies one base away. Here the CDR3 reads CASSYSILRMEAQYF. DNA of the CDR3: TGTGCCAGCAGTTACTCGATACTACGAATGGAGGCCCAGTACTTC. The rearrangement joins TRBV6-5 to TRBJ2-5; perhaps TRBD2 as D (5 bases). This CDR3 is built from 15 residues. Between the trimmed V and J ends, which lost 0 bases and 9 bases, there was a span of 17 bases. Germline assignment: CDR1 MNHEY and CDR2 SVGAGI.

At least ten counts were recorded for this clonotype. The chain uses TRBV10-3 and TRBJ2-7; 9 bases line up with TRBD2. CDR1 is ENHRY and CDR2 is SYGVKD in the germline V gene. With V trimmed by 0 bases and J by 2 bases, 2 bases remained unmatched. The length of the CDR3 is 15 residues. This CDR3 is CAISESVAGAYEQYF. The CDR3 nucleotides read TGTGCCATCAGTGAGTCGGTAGCGGGGGCCTACGAGCAGTACTTC.

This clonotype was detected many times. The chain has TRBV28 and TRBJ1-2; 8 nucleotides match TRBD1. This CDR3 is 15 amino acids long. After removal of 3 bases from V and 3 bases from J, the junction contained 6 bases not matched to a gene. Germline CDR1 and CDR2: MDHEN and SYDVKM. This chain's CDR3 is CASSFSGQGYYGYTF. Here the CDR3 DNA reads TGTGCCAGCAGTTTCAGCGGACAGGGTTACTATGGCTACACCTTC.